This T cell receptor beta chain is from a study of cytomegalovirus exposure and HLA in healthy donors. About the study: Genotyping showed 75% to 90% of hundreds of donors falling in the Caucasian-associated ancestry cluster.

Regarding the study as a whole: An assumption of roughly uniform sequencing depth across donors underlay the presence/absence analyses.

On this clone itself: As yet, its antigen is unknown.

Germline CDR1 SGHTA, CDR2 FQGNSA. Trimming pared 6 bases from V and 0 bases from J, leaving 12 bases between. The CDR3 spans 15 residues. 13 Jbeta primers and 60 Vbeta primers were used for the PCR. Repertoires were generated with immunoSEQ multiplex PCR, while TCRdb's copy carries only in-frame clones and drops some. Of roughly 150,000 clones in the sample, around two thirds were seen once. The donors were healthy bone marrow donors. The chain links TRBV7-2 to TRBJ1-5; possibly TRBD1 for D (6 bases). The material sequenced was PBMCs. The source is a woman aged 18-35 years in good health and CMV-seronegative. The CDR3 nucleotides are TGTGCCAGCAGACAAGACAGGAATAGCAATCAGCCCCAGCATTTT. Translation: CASRQDRNSNQPQHF.